The clone carrying this TCR beta chain showed up many times. The antigen is undetermined. This entry belongs to a study of T-cell memory formation after mild COVID-19. Study conclusions and caveats: Clones that got smaller from day 15 to 85 had even CD4/CD8, while clones growing later tipped toward CD4+.

TCRdb passed the 5' RACE reads through MiXCR, listing each CDR3 protein once. Altogether about 15,000 distinct CDR3 sequences are present, 20% to 25% being singletons, with the ten largest covering 55% to 70%. This clonotype was sampled from a man between 18 and 29 years old who had mild COVID-19 (a few samples of this study predate the infection). Cell type and time point are not known. Sequenced sample: PBMCs or a T cell subset sorted from them (not recorded which).

CDR3 region: CSGNTGTGSSYEQYV. DNA for the CDR3: TGCAGTGGAAACACCGGGACGGGGAGCTCCTACGAGCAGTACGTC. This chain links TRBV20-1 with TRBJ2-7; D might be TRBD1 or TRBD2, each matching 5 bases. Germline V lookup: CDR1 DFQATT, CDR2 SNEGSKA (reference sequence). V gave up 7 bases and J gave up 0 bases, with 19 bases separating them. The CDR3 runs 15 residues.